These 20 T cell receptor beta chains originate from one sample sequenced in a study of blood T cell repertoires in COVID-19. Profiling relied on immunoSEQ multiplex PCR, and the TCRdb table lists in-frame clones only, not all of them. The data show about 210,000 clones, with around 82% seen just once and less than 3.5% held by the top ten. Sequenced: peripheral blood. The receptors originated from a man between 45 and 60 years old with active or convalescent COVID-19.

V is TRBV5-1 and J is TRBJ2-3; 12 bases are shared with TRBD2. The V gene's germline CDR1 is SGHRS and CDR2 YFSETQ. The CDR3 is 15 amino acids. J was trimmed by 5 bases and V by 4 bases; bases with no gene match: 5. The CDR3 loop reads CASSLLAGGQDTQYF. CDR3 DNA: TGCGCCAGCAGCCTGCTAGCGGGAGGGCAAGATACGCAGTATTTT.

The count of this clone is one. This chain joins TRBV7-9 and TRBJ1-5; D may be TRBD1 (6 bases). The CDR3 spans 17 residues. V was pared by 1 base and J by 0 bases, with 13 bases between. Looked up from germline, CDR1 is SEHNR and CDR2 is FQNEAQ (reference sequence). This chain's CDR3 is CASSLVQGTRSNQPQHF. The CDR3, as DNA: TGTGCCAGCAGCTTAGTTCAGGGGACCCGTAGCAATCAGCCCCAGCATTTT. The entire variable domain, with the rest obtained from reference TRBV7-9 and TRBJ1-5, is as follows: DTGVSQNPRHKITKRGQNVTFRCDPISEHNRLYWYRQTLGQGPEFLTYFQNEAQLEKSRLLSDRFSAERPKGSFSTLEIQRTEQGDSAMYLCASSLVQGTRSNQPQHFGDGTRLSIL.

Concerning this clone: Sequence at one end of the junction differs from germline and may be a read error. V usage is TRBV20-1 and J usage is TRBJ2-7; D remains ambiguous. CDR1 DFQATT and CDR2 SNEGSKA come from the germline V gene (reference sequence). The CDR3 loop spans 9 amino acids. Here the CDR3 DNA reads TGCAGTGCTAGGCCCTATCGAAACTTC. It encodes CSARPYRNF.

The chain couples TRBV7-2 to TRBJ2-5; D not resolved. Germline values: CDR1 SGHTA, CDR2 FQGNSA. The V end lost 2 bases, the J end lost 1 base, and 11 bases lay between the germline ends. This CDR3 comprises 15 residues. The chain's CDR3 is CASSLFSPGQETQYF. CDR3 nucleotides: TGTGCCAGCAGCTTATTTTCCCCCGGCCAAGAGACCCAGTACTTC.

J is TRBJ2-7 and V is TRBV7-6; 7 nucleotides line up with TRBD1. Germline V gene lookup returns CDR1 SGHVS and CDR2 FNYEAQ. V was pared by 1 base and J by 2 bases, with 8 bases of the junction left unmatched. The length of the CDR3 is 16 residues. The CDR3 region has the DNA TGTGCCAGCAGCTTAGTAGACAGGGTCCCGACCTACGAGCAGTACTTC. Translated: CASSLVDRVPTYEQYF.

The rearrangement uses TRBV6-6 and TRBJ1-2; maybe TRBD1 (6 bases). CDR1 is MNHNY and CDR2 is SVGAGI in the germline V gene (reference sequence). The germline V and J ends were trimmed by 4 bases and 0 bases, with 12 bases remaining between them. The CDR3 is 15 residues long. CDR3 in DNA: TGTGCCAGCAGTTTTGGGGACACCACTAACTATGGCTACACCTTC. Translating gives CASSFGDTTNYGYTF.

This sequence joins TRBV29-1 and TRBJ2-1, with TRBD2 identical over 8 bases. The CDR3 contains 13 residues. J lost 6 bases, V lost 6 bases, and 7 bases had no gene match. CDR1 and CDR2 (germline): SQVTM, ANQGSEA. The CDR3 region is CSVTPLAVNEQFF. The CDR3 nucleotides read TGCAGCGTGACCCCACTAGCGGTCAATGAGCAGTTCTTC.

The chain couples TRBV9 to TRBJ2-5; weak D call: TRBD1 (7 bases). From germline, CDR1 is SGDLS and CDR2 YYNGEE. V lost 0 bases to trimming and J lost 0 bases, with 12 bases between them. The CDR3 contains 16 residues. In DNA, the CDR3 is TGTGCCAGCAGCGTAGACAGGGGACTGTACCAAGAGACCCAGTACTTC. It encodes CASSVDRGLYQETQYF.

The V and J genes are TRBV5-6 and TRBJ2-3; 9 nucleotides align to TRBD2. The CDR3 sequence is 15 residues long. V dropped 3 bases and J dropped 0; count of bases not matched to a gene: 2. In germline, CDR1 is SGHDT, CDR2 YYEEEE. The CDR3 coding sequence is TGTGCCAGCAGCTGGACTAGCGAAAGCACAGATACGCAGTATTTT. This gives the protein CASSWTSESTDTQYF.

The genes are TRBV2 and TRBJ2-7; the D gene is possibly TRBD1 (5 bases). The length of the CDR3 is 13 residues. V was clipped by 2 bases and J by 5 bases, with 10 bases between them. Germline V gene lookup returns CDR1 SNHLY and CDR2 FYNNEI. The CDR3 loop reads CASSEQGGNEQYF. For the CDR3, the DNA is TGTGCCAGCAGTGAACAGGGTGGAAACGAGCAGTACTTC.

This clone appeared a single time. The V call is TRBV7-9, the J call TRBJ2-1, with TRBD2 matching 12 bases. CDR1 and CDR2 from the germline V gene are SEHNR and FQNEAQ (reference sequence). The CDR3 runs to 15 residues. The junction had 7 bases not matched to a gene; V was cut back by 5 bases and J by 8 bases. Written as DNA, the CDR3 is TGTGCCAGCAGCCCCCAGGGACTAGCGGGCGATGAGCAGTTCTTC. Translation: CASSPQGLAGDEQFF. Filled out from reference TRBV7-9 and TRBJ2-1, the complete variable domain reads DTGVSQNPRHKITKRGQNVTFRCDPISEHNRLYWYRQTLGQGPEFLTYFQNEAQLEKSRLLSDRFSAERPKGSFSTLEIQRTEQGDSAMYLCASSPQGLAGDEQFFGPGTRLTVL.

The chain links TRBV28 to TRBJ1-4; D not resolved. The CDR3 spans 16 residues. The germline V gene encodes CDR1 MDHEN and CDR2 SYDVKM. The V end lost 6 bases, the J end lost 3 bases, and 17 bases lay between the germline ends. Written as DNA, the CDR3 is TGTGCCAGCAGCTGGGAGGGTTTTGGAGCTAATGAAAAACTGTTTTTT. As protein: CASSWEGFGANEKLFF.

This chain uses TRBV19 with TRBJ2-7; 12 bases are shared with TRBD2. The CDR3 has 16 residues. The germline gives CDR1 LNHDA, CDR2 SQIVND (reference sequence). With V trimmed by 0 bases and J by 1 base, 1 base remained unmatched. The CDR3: CASSIDGLAGSYEQYF. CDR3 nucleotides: TGTGCCAGTAGTATAGATGGACTAGCGGGGTCCTACGAGCAGTACTTC.

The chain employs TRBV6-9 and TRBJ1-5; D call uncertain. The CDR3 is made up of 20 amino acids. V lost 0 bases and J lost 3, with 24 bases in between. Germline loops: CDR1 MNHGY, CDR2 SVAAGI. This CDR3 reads CASSYSESREPRLDNQPQHF. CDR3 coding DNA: TGTGCCAGCAGTTATTCGGAGTCCCGGGAACCACGTCTCGACAATCAGCCCCAGCATTTT.

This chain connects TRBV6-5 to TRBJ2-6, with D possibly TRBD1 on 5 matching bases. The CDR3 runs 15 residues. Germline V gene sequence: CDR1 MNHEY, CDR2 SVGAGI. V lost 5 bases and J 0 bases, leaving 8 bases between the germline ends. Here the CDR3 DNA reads TGTGCCAGCAGTACCCAGGGCTCTGGGGCCAACGTCCTGACTTTC. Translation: CASSTQGSGANVLTF.

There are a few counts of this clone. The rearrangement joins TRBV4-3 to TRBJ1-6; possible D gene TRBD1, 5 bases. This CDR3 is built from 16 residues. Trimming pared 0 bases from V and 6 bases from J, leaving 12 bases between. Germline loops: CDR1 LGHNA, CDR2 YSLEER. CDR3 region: CASSQDPPGLNSPLHF. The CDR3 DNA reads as TGCGCCAGCAGCCAAGATCCCCCAGGGCTTAATTCACCCCTCCACTTT.

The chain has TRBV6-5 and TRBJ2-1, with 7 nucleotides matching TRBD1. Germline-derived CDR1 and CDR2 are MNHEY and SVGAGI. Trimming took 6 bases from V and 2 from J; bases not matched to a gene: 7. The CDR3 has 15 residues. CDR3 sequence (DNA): TGTGCCAGCAGCTACAGACAGGGAGCCTACAATGAGCAGTTCTTC. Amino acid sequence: CASSYRQGAYNEQFF.

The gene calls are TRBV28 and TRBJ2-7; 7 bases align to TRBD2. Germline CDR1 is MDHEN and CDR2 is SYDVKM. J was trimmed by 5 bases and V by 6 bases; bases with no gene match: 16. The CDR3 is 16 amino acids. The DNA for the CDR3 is TGTGCCAGCAGACCCGGACTAGTAAAAGGGGCCAACGAGCAGTACTTC. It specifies CASRPGLVKGANEQYF.

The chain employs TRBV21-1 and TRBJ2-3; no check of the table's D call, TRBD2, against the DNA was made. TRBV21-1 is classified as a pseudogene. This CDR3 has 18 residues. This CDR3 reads CASSRGSGGDHHTDTQYF. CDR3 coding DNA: TGTGCCAGCAGCCGGGGAAGCGGGGGGGATCATCACACAGATACGCAGTATTTT.

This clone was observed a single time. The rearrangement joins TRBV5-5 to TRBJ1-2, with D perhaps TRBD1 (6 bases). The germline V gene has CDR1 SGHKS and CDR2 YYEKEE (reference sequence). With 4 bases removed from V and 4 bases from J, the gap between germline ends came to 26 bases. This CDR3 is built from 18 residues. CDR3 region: CASSGSAGGGALFYGYTF. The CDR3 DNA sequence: TGTGCCAGCAGCGGATCCGCTGGGGGGGGCGCACTCTTCTATGGCTACACCTTC.